This T cell receptor (beta chain) was sequenced for a study of Ad26.COV2.S vaccination and SARS-CoV-2 variants. Documented treatment: 15 to 20 received Ad26.COV2.S at low or high dose, single or two shots; about five received placebo; per-sample allocation not given. The samples date from day 63 after the first vaccine or placebo injection. As regards this clone: Its specificity is not known.

This CDR3 has 16 residues. J was trimmed by 0 bases and V by 0 bases; bases with no gene match: 2. Germline values: CDR1 SGDLS, CDR2 YYNGEE. TCRdb's table, derived via immunoSEQ multiplex PCR, lists solely in-frame clones and lacks some. The data show 300,000 to 400,000 clones, with around 89% seen just once and around 4.5% held by the top ten. Study findings and constraints: From the TCR breadth and depth analyses, total T cell responses may have been underestimated.

The chain links TRBV9 to TRBJ2-3, with TRBD1 matching 9 bases. This TCR derives from a person between 18 and 59 years old who received the Ad26.COV2.S COVID-19 vaccine or a placebo. Sequencing was performed on peripheral blood, taken in a trial of Ad26.COV2.S vaccine versus placebo. CDR3 DNA sequence: TGTGCCAGCAGCGTAGTCGGACAGGGGAGCACAGATACGCAGTATTTT. Residues: CASSVVGQGSTDTQYF.